This T cell receptor beta chain was retrieved from a study of blood T cell repertoires in COVID-19. Across the whole study: COVID-19 samples, acute and convalescent, were from the United States, Italy and Spain. From T cells, B-cell-depleted T cells, or PBMCs came the material, which was cDNA or gDNA.

This CDR3 comprises 15 residues. CDR1 is MNHEY, CDR2 SVGAGI, per germline. J lost 3 bases, V lost 2 bases, and 6 bases had no gene match. Per the study methods: Estimated nucleated cell counts came from reference gene primer amplification. TCRdb's copy holds only in-frame clones and misses some; the assay was immunoSEQ multiplex PCR. V and J calls and clone size follow that table, whereas D and trimming were derived from the DNA. The repertoire has under 300,000 clones, roughly 80% of them found once; the top ten carry roughly 3.3%. The receptor comes from a woman aged 18-35 years with acute or convalescent COVID-19. This chain uses TRBV6-5 with TRBJ1-1, with 7 bases fitting TRBD1. Material: peripheral blood. This CDR3 is CASSYTDRLDTEAFF. CDR3 nucleotide sequence: TGTGCCAGCAGTTACACGGACAGGCTAGACACTGAAGCTTTCTTT.